The next 10 T cell receptor beta chains were all read from a single sample in a study of identical twins. TCRdb reanalysed the 5' RACE reads using MiXCR and keeps one entry per CDR3 protein. The data show a few hundred thousand distinct CDR3 sequences, roughly 15% seen once. These data are also associated with another study on yellow fever vaccine responses in identical twins.

The sample comprised CD4+ T cells sorted from blood. The source of these receptors is a woman aged 18-35 years in good health.

The sample holds a few counts of this clonotype. This chain links TRBV3-1 with TRBJ2-1; 9 bases align to TRBD1. The V segment lost 0 bases and the J segment 0 bases; nucleotides outside the gene matches: 0. Germline loops: CDR1 LGHDT, CDR2 YNNKEL (reference sequence). This CDR3 contains 16 residues. The CDR3 DNA is TGTGCCAGCAGCCAAGAGACAGGGGGCTCCTACAATGAGCAGTTCTTC. Its protein is CASSQETGGSYNEQFF.

This clonotype was counted between two and nine times. J is TRBJ2-1 and V is TRBV15, with 14 bases lining up with TRBD2. Germline lookup yields CDR1 LNHNV and CDR2 YYDKDF (reference sequence). V was clipped by 1 base and J by 6 bases; unmatched bases: 2. This CDR3 is built from 16 residues. The CDR3 nucleotides are TGTGCCACCAGCAGAGTGGGGACTAGCGGGAGCAATGAGCAGTTCTTC. Its protein product is CATSRVGTSGSNEQFF. Together with reference TRBV15 and TRBJ2-1, the CDR3 gives the full variable domain: DAMVIQNPRYQVTQFGKPVTLSCSQTLNHNVMYWYQQKSSQAPKLLFHYYDKDFNNEADTPDNFQSRRPNTSFCFLDIRSPGLGDTAMYLCATSRVGTSGSNEQFFGPGTRLTVL.

This chain connects TRBV29-1 to TRBJ2-1; D is possibly TRBD1 (6 bases). There are 12 residues in the CDR3. Trimming took 4 bases from V and 9 from J, leaving 13 bases between them. Germline loops: CDR1 SQVTM, CDR2 ANQGSEA. CDR3 sequence: CSVGYARGEQFF. The CDR3 DNA is TGCAGCGTTGGCTACGCCAGGGGTGAGCAGTTCTTC.

This clonotype was detected only a few times. CDR3 DNA sequence: TGTGCCAGCAGTTTAGCGCTCAGGGACCACTACGAGCAGTACTTC. Amino acid sequence: CASSLALRDHYEQYF. This chain links TRBV12-3 or TRBV12-4 with TRBJ2-7; D is perhaps TRBD1 or TRBD2 (5 bases each). The CDR3 contains 15 residues. Trimming stripped 0 bases from V and 3 bases from J, with 12 bases between.

This clonotype was counted a few times. This chain links TRBV24-1 with TRBJ2-1, with D perhaps TRBD1 (6 bases). Trimming removed 5 bases at V and 0 bases at J, with 19 bases between. CDR1 and CDR2 (germline): KGHDR, SFDVKD. The CDR3 extends over 18 amino acids. The CDR3 DNA reads as TGTGCCACCAGTGGTAGGACAGCAACCCCGAGCTCCTACAATGAGCAGTTCTTC. Translating it yields CATSGRTATPSSYNEQFF.

This clonotype was observed at least ten times. V and J are TRBV12-3 or TRBV12-4 and TRBJ1-1, with D perhaps TRBD1 (5 bases). This CDR3 comprises 13 residues. V lost 3 bases and J lost 3, with 8 bases in between. The CDR3: CASSFGGDTEAFF. For the CDR3, the DNA is TGTGCCAGCAGTTTCGGAGGGGACACTGAAGCTTTCTTT.

This clonotype was seen only a few times. The chain has TRBV3-1 and TRBJ2-2; TRBD2 matches at 8 bases. J gave up 6 bases and V 0 bases, and 6 bases lay outside the gene matches. The CDR3 loop spans 16 amino acids. The V gene's germline CDR1 is LGHDT and CDR2 YNNKEL (reference sequence). CDR3 coding DNA: TGTGCCAGCAGCCAAGAGGGACTAGGCAGGGCCGGGGAGCTGTTTTTT. It codes for CASSQEGLGRAGELFF.

J is TRBJ1-5 and V is TRBV4-1; D may be TRBD1 (6 bases). Germline assignment: CDR1 MGHRA and CDR2 YSYEKL. The CDR3 consists of 15 residues. Trimming took off 0 bases at V and 7 bases at J, with 13 bases between the two ends. The CDR3 DNA reads TGCGCCAGCAGCCAAGAGGGGGCGCCTTGGCAGCCCCAGCATTTT. It is translated as CASSQEGAPWQPQHF.

The rearrangement joins TRBV24-1 to TRBJ2-3; D gene unclear. The V end was cut by 4 bases, the J end by 4 bases, with 8 bases between. The germline V gene encodes CDR1 KGHDR and CDR2 SFDVKD. The CDR3 consists of 13 residues. The CDR3 DNA sequence: TGTGCCACCAGTGACCCCCCCGCAGATACGCAGTATTTT. Its translation is CATSDPPADTQYF.

The J gene is TRBJ2-5, the V gene TRBV3-1; D is uncertain. The CDR3 loop spans 16 amino acids. The V gene lost 0 bases and the J gene lost 5 bases, with 16 bases spanning the gap. Germline assignment: CDR1 LGHDT and CDR2 YNNKEL (reference sequence). The CDR3 here is CASSQEIPGSGETQYF. The CDR3 region has the DNA TGTGCCAGCAGCCAAGAAATTCCCGGCAGTGGGGAGACCCAGTACTTC.